The 9 T cell receptor beta chains listed next were all sequenced from one sample in a study of blood T cell repertoires in COVID-19. Assay: immunoSEQ multiplex PCR; the TCRdb copy retains only in-frame clones and omits some. This sample yields 150,000 to 200,000 clones, of which 75% to 80% are seen a single time; about 15% belongs to the top ten. Material for sequencing was peripheral blood. All receptors come from a woman aged 80 or over with acute or convalescent COVID-19.

Many counts were recorded for this clone. This sequence joins TRBV3-1 (or the pseudogene TRBV3-2) and TRBJ2-5; no clear D gene. Germline CDR1 is LGHDT and CDR2 is YNNKEL (reference sequence). The CDR3 length is 13 residues. Deletions cut 0 bases from V and 7 bases from J, with 9 bases between. CDR3 DNA: TGTGCCAGCAGCCAAGATTCTTCAGGGACCCAGTACTTC. This encodes CASSQDSSGTQYF.

The chain employs TRBV12-3 or TRBV12-4 and TRBJ2-3; D remains unclear. V was pared by 5 bases and J by 6 bases, with 9 bases between. The CDR3 is 12 amino acids. CDR3 amino acids: CASSLTGDTQYF. CDR3 nucleotides: TGTGCCAGCAGTCTTACCGGGGATACGCAGTATTTT.

This chain joins TRBV9 and TRBJ2-3; 7 bases align to TRBD2. The CDR3 totals 14 residues. V gave up 6 bases and J gave up 5 bases; unmatched junction bases: 9. Germline-derived CDR1 and CDR2 are SGDLS and YYNGEE. The CDR3: CASKTPGRLDTQYF. CDR3 coding DNA: TGTGCCAGCAAGACCCCCGGGAGGTTAGATACGCAGTATTTT.

The chain employs TRBV4-1 and TRBJ2-2; D is possibly TRBD2 (6 bases). The CDR3 sequence is 19 residues long. Germline V gene lookup returns CDR1 MGHRA and CDR2 YSYEKL. Between the trimmed V and J ends, which lost 2 bases and 4 bases, there was a span of 23 bases. The CDR3 DNA reads as TGCGCCAGCAGCCAAAAGATTGCGTCGACGGGACTCACCACCGGGGAGCTGTTTTTT. Translation gives CASSQKIASTGLTTGELFF.

The rearrangement uses TRBV9 and TRBJ1-4, with TRBD1 as a possible D gene (5 bases). Germline lookup yields CDR1 SGDLS and CDR2 YYNGEE. Trimming took 4 bases from V and 5 from J, leaving 18 bases between them. The CDR3 has 16 residues. DNA for the CDR3: TGTGCCAGCAGCACTTCTCCGACAGCCGTGAATGAAAAACTGTTTTTT. Amino acid sequence: CASSTSPTAVNEKLFF.

This sequence joins TRBV19 and TRBJ1-1; 8 nucleotides agree with TRBD1. The CDR3 is 15 amino acids. Germline CDR1 is LNHDA and CDR2 is SQIVND (reference sequence). V trimming: 5 bases; J trimming: 0 bases; junction bases outside the gene matches: 5. This CDR3 reads CASSPRGRMNTEAFF. CDR3 DNA: TGTGCCAGTAGTCCCAGGGGGCGCATGAACACTGAAGCTTTCTTT.

The J gene is TRBJ2-1, the V gene TRBV28; 7 bases line up with TRBD2. V shed 5 bases, J shed 10 bases, and the junction held 5 bases outside the gene matches. The CDR3 has 12 residues. CDR1 and CDR2 (germline): MDHEN, SYDVKM. CDR3 bases: TGTGCCAGCAGTCCCCCCGGGGGGGAGCAGTTCTTC. Residues: CASSPPGGEQFF.

The V and J genes are TRBV9 and TRBJ1-3; 10 nucleotides line up with TRBD1. V lost 4 bases and J lost 3; bases outside the gene matches: 7. Germline V gene data show CDR1 as SGDLS and CDR2 as YYNGEE. The CDR3 has 16 amino acids. The CDR3 here is CASSLGGTGVGNTIYF. CDR3 coding DNA: TGTGCCAGCAGCCTGGGGGGGACAGGGGTTGGAAACACCATATATTTT.

The rearrangement links TRBV7-2 to TRBJ2-7; tentative D call: TRBD1 (6 bases). The length of the CDR3 is 17 residues. V lost 0 bases, J lost 2 bases, and 17 bases lay in between. In germline, CDR1 is SGHTA, CDR2 FQGNSA. DNA of the CDR3: TGTGCCAGCAGCTTAGCGAGAACAGGGACCTATGCCTACGAGCAGTACTTC. Protein sequence: CASSLARTGTYAYEQYF. Together with reference TRBV7-2 and TRBJ2-7, the CDR3 gives the full variable domain: GAGVSQSPSNKVTEKGKDVELRCDPISGHTALYWYRQSLGQGLEFLIYFQGNSAPDKSGLPSDRFSAERTGGSVSTLTIQRTQQEDSAVYLCASSLARTGTYAYEQYFGPGTRLTVT.